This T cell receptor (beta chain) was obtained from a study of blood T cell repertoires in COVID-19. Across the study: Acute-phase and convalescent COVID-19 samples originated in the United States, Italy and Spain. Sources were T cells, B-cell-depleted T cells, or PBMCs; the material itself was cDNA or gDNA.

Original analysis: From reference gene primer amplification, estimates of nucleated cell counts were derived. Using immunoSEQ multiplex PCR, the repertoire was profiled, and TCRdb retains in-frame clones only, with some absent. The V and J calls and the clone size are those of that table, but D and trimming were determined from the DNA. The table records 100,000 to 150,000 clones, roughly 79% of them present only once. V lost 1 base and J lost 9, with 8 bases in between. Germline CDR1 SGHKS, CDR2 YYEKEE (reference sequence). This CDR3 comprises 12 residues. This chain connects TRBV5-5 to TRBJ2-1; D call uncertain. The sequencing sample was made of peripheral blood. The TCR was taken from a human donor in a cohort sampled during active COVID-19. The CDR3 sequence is CASSLPQFEQFF. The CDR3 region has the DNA TGTGCCAGCAGCTTGCCACAGTTTGAGCAGTTCTTC.